This T cell receptor beta chain is drawn from a study of shared clonotypes between healthy human individuals. Sequencing used immunoSEQ multiplex PCR; TCRdb keeps in-frame clones, though not all of them. Here the sample spans 330,000 or so clones, over 65% being singletons. V lost 2 bases to trimming and J lost 2 bases, with 13 bases between them. The CDR3 has 15 residues. Germline V lookup: CDR1 MDHEN, CDR2 SYDVKM. Subsets obtained from CD4+ cells comprised CD45RA+ naive and CD45RA-negative memory cells. The V call is TRBV28, the J call TRBJ2-7; possible D gene TRBD1, 5 bases. Material: memory CD4+ T cells sorted from blood. Subset noted: CD45RA-negative fraction. This sequence originates from a man aged 30 to 39 in good health. CDR3 nucleotides: TGTGCCAGCAGTTTACGACAGATGGTCCCCTACGAGCAGTACTTC. This gives the protein CASSLRQMVPYEQYF.